Listed below are T cell receptor beta chains from one sample, sequenced in a study of T cell responses to AZD1222 COVID-19 vaccine. TCRdb's table, derived via immunoSEQ multiplex PCR, lists solely in-frame clones and lacks some. The sample carries some 130,000 clones, about 89% recorded once. The sequences come from peripheral blood, collected 28 days after the second AZD1222 dose. The receptors come from an adult who received the AZD1222 COVID-19 vaccine. CDR3s include the opening cysteine and the closing phenylalanine or tryptophan. D genes are given only for firm matches. Size is omitted from some rows. Given values are once, few, many or a class for expanded clones.

TRBJ1-2 | TRBV4-2 | NA | TRBD1 | CASSPAQGKNYGYTF | TGTGCCAGCAGCCCAGCACAGGGGAAAAACTATGGCTACACCTTC
TRBJ2-7 | TRBV5-4 | NA | NA | CASSLGYEQYF | TGTGCCAGCAGCTTAGGGTACGAGCAGTACTTC
TRBJ2-7 | TRBV5-1 | NA | NA | CASSLDVGGEQYF | TGCGCCAGCAGCTTGGACGTTGGCGGGGAGCAGTACTTC
TRBJ1-4 | TRBV21-1 | NA | NA | CASSSRGATNEKLFF | TGTGCCAGCAGCTCTCGGGGGGCAACTAATGAAAAACTGTTTTTT
TRBJ2-1 | TRBV7-2 | few | NA | CASSVGPNYYNEQFF | TGTGCCAGCAGCGTGGGACCCAATTACTACAATGAGCAGTTCTTC
TRBJ2-2 | TRBV4-1 | NA | NA | CASRPRVVSTGELFF | TGCGCCAGCCGACCGCGGGTAGTGAGTACCGGGGAGCTGTTTTTT
TRBJ2-7 | TRBV30 | NA | NA | CAWSVTIGYEQYF | TGTGCCTGGAGTGTGACCATAGGCTACGAGCAGTACTTC
TRBJ1-5 | TRBV19 | NA | TRBD1 | CASSRGTGGHQPQHF | TGTGCCAGTAGTAGAGGGACAGGGGGACATCAGCCCCAGCATTTT
TRBJ1-1 | TRBV5-5 | NA | TRBD1 | CASSSWDRMTEAFF | TGTGCCAGCAGCTCCTGGGACAGGATGACTGAAGCTTTCTTT
TRBJ1-4 | TRBV4-1 | NA | NA | CASSRDDRLSLSTNEKLFF | TGCGCCAGCAGCCGAGACGACAGGCTCTCCCTCTCAACTAATGAAAAACTGTTTTTT
TRBJ1-5 | TRBV7-2 | few | NA | CASSLDGTYNQPQHF | TGTGCCAGCAGCTTAGATGGGACATACAATCAGCCCCAGCATTTT
TRBJ2-3 | TRBV11-2 | once | NA | CASSLRFDSYTDTQYF | TGTGCCAGCAGCTTACGGTTTGACAGCTACACAGATACGCAGTATTTT
TRBJ1-4 | TRBV30 | NA | NA | CAWSAQTAGDEKLFF | TGTGCCTGGAGTGCCCAGACAGCTGGTGATGAAAAACTGTTTTTT
TRBJ2-5 | TRBV7-3 | NA | NA | CASSTGGGETQYF | TGTGCCAGCAGCACCGGTGGCGGAGAGACCCAGTACTTC
TRBJ1-1 | TRBV7-9 | NA | NA | CASSLVKGSNTEAFF | TGTGCCAGCAGCTTAGTTAAGGGATCGAACACTGAAGCTTTCTTT
TRBJ1-2 | TRBV5-4 | NA | TRBD1 | CASSVGQGASGYTF | TGTGCCAGCAGTGTGGGACAGGGGGCGTCTGGCTACACCTTC
TRBJ2-7 | TRBV5-1 | NA | NA | CASSSGTRGLFYEQYF | TGCGCCAGCAGCTCCGGCACGAGGGGACTCTTCTACGAGCAGTACTTC
TRBJ1-6 | TRBV15 | NA | TRBD1 | CATSSATGGNSPLHF | TGTGCCACCAGCAGCGCGACAGGGGGTAATTCACCCCTCCACTTT
TRBJ2-1 | TRBV7-6 | NA | TRBD1 | CASSPGTALYNEQFF | TGTGCCAGCAGTCCGGGGACAGCGCTGTACAATGAGCAGTTCTTC
TRBJ2-5 | TRBV16 | NA | TRBD1 | CASSQSKGQSNQETQYF | TGTGCCAGCAGCCAATCTAAGGGACAGTCTAATCAAGAGACCCAGTACTTC
TRBJ1-2 | TRBV7-9 | once | TRBD1 | CASSDGQGADYGYTF | TGTGCCAGCAGCGACGGACAGGGGGCTGACTATGGCTACACCTTC
TRBJ1-2 | TRBV12-3/TRBV12-4 | NA | NA | CASSFDHNYGYTF | TGTGCCAGCAGTTTTGACCATAACTATGGCTACACCTTC
TRBJ1-3 | TRBV6-6 | NA | NA | CASSLNDPRNTIYF | TGTGCCAGCAGTTTAAACGACCCGAGAAACACCATATATTTT
TRBJ1-2 | TRBV7-2 | NA | NA | CASSLIAGYTF | TGTGCCAGCAGCTTAATTGCTGGCTACACCTTC
TRBJ1-4 | TRBV12-5 | few | NA | CASGLGRSNEKLFF | TGTGCTAGTGGTTTGGGACGGTCTAATGAAAAACTGTTTTTT
TRBJ2-7 | TRBV5-6 | many | NA | CASGPGHLYEQYF | TGTGCCAGCGGCCCGGGACACTTGTACGAGCAGTACTTC
TRBJ2-5 | TRBV12-3/TRBV12-4 | NA | TRBD1 | CASRTQGVETQYF | TGTGCCAGCAGGACCCAGGGGGTAGAGACCCAGTACTTC
TRBJ2-7 | TRBV7-2 | NA | NA | CASSPTMDLSSYEQYF | TGTGCCAGCAGCCCGACCATGGACCTTAGCTCCTACGAGCAGTACTTC
TRBJ1-5 | TRBV6-2/TRBV6-3 | NA | NA | CASSRDSDQPQHF | TGTGCCAGCAGCCGGGACTCTGATCAGCCCCAGCATTTT
TRBJ2-5 | TRBV5-1 | NA | NA | CASSPQLRQETQYF | TGCGCCAGCAGCCCCCAACTGCGTCAAGAGACCCAGTACTTC
TRBJ1-4 | TRBV30 | NA | NA | CAWSNVKVTANEKLFF | TGTGCCTGGAGTAATGTGAAGGTCACAGCAAATGAAAAACTGTTTTTT
TRBJ1-4 | TRBV30 | once | NA | CARRQTANEKLFF | TGTGCCCGCCGACAGACGGCTAATGAAAAACTGTTTTTT
TRBJ1-3 | TRBV5-4 | NA | NA | CASSPTPVGNTIYF | TGTGCCAGCTCCCCCACCCCGGTTGGAAACACCATATATTTT
TRBJ1-2 | TRBV19 | NA | TRBD1 | CASSPNPTMTGDGYTF | TGTGCCAGTAGTCCCAACCCCACGATGACAGGGGATGGCTACACCTTC
TRBJ2-7 | TRBV6-2/TRBV6-3 | NA | NA | CASSYLARPTDSYEQYF | TGTGCCAGCAGTTACCTGGCGCGTCCCACCGACTCCTACGAGCAGTACTTC
TRBJ2-2 | TRBV5-1 | once | TRBD1 | CASREQGASGELFF | TGCGCCAGCAGGGAACAGGGGGCTTCCGGGGAGCTGTTTTTT
TRBJ2-2 | TRBV2 | NA | TRBD1 | CASRGQHTGELFF | TGTGCCAGCAGGGGACAGCACACCGGGGAGCTGTTTTTT
TRBJ1-1 | TRBV5-1 | NA | NA | CASTLLDPTTEAFF | TGCGCCAGCACCCTCCTGGACCCCACGACTGAAGCTTTCTTT
TRBJ2-3 | TRBV6-5 | few | NA | CASRRDGTDTQYF | TGTGCCAGCAGAAGGGACGGCACAGATACGCAGTATTTT
TRBJ1-2 | TRBV3-1/TRBV3-2 | NA | NA | CASSQDQAGYGYTF | TGTGCCAGCAGCCAAGATCAAGCGGGCTATGGCTACACCTTC